This TCR beta chain is from a study of T cells in Graves' hyperthyroidism and ophthalmopathy (dated by TCRdb to about 2019). For the wider study: Peripheral blood samples were taken at initial diagnosis, before any treatment was given. Following sampling, methimazole starting at 30 mg daily was given to hyperthyroidism patients, and high-dose intravenous methylprednisolone was given to ophthalmopathy patients. Prospective prediction of ophthalmopathy was tested in an independent validation cohort of fewer than 20 hyperthyroidism patients and 15 to 17 patients who later progressed to ophthalmopathy. In addition, the study compared T-cell repertoires in thyroid tissue and in blood from roughly six Graves' hyperthyroidism patients. A discovery cohort of about a hundred patients, 43 with Graves' ophthalmopathy and 55 to 60 with stable Graves' hyperthyroidism, was used to find distinguishing TCR V-J signatures. The roughly 100 discovery patients were randomly split 7:3 into training and test sets. TCR Vbeta CDR3 sequencing of fewer than 150 peripheral blood samples (about 45 ophthalmopathy, 75 or so hyperthyroidism and roughly 17 progressor patients) is reported in the paper. Study-wide conclusions, independent of this receptor: A model built on a 13 V-J signature distinguished ophthalmopathy from stable hyperthyroidism, reaching roughly 88% sensitivity and under 84% specificity in cross-validation and 80%/75% in testing. No statistical method was used to fix the sample size in advance, and group allocation was not hidden from the investigators. During validation, the model predicted progression to ophthalmopathy a median of approximately 7 months ahead of onset, with around 71% sensitivity and around 72% specificity. Blood samples also contained most of the expanded thyroid clonotypes (frequency above 0.001), which suggests that blood repertoires may reflect thyroid immune responses.

Stable Graves' hyperthyroidism was defined as no progression to ophthalmopathy during 18 months of follow-up. Hyperthyroidism patients were newly diagnosed, had a disease duration of under 2 months, and were aged 18 to 65 years. Exclusion was applied to patients with uncontrolled infections, other autoimmune diseases, pregnancy or lactation. Clinical symptoms, serum thyroxine and TRAb, thyroid ultrasound, and orbital computed tomography formed the basis for the diagnoses. Ficoll-Paque density gradient centrifugation was used to isolate PBMCs from under 11 ml of fresh peripheral blood. Total RNA was extracted using Trizol reagent, and RNA quality was assessed on an Agilent 2100 Bioanalyzer. The TCR beta CDR3 regions were amplified from RNA transcripts. The TCR CDR3 was subjected to a first round of RT-PCR using the HTBI primer set and the Qiagen OneStep RT-PCR kit. The libraries were constructed in a second round of multiplex PCR and then size-selected and purified. Paired-end sequencing of the libraries was performed with 100 bp reads on an Illumina HiSeq2000. In the source study's methods: SOAPnuke was used to process the raw data, with reads discarded if the reads contained adapters or uncalled bases, had a mean Phred below 15, or lacked an exact constant-primer or identifier match. High-quality paired reads were merged using COPE v1.2.5, and each unique nucleotide sequence was defined as a clonotype. MiTCR v1.1 was used to align the clonotypes against IMGT TRBV, TRBD and TRBJ reference segments. The analysis was restricted to V-J combinations with a frequency above 0.0001, which together covered 99% to 99.2% of the repertoires. The TCS score was defined as F50 (clonal expansion) divided by E x V (chaos), with BLOSUM62-based TCRdist calculated between CDR3 peptides within each V-J. Welch's t-statistics and random forest reduced just over 500 V-J features to 13, which were used in a naive Bayes classifier (R e1071). The similarity between thyroid and blood repertoires was quantified using the Morisita-Horn index. Using fastp at Q25 and MiXCR, TCRdb reprocessed the public reads and kept productive beta chains. Each CDR3 protein gets just one entry, which takes the most common genes and DNA from the rows behind it. The V and J calls shown here were made by TCRdb, not taken from the authors' results. The sample table contains approximately 870,000 distinct CDR3 sequences; only one count was recorded for about two fifths of them. Clones ranked in the top ten supply 7% to 10% of the sample.

This clonotype occurred a few times. Its antigen has not been determined. No much larger clonotype is one base removed from it; base qualities were not supplied. Trimming removed 5 bases from V and 7 bases from J, leaving 17 bases between the germline ends. In the germline V gene, CDR1 corresponds to SQVTM and CDR2 to ANQGSEA. There are 13 amino acids in the CDR3, from cysteine to phenylalanine inclusive. Only the CDR3 region is kept as DNA, spanning 39 bases read in frame from base 1. The V gene is TRBV29-1 and the J gene is TRBJ1-2; TRBD1 is perhaps the D gene, given 5 matching bases. The clonotype originates from a man aged 18 to 29 with Graves' hyperthyroidism. Sequenced sample: blood. The DNA is TGCAGCGTTCCGGGTGGGGACGAGGGTGGCTACACCTTC. The resulting protein is CSVPGGDEGGYTF.